This T cell receptor beta chain was observed in a study of cytotoxic CD8 clonotypes in ibrutinib-treated CLL. This table comes from immunoSEQ multiplex PCR, and its TCRdb copy is limited to in-frame clones, with some not included. The data show 190,000 or so clones, about 72% seen once. This clone was observed once. V dropped 7 bases and J dropped 0 bases, with 15 bases sitting between them. This CDR3 has 15 residues. The germline CDR1 and CDR2 sequences are MNHEY and SVGAGI. Material: PBMCs, obtained after 24 months of ibrutinib treatment. The V call is TRBV6-5, the J call TRBJ1-1, with a possible D match to TRBD1 (5 bases). This clonotype originated in a human donor with chronic lymphocytic leukemia. The CDR3 reads CASTLGAGMNTEAFF. The CDR3 region has the DNA TGTGCCAGCACCCTAGGGGCGGGCATGAACACTGAAGCTTTCTTT.